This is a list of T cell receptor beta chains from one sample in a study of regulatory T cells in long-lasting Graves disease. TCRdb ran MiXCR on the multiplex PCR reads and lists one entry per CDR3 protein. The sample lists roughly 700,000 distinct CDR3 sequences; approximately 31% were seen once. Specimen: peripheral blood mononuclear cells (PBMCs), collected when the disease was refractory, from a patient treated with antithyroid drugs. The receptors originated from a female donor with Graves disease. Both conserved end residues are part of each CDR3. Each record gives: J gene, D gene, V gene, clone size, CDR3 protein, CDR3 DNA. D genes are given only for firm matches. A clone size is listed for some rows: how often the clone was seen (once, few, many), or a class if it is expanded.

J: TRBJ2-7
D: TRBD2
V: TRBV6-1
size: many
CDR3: CASRATSGSSYEQYF
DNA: TGTGCCAGCAGGGCCACAAGCGGGAGCTCCTACGAGCAGTACTTC

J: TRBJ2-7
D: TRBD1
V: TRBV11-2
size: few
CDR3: CASSKQQGAYEQYF
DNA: TGTGCCAGCAGCAAGCAACAGGGGGCCTACGAGCAGTACTTC

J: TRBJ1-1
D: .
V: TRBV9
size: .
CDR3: CASSVWDKASEAFF
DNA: TGTGCCAGCAGCGTATGGGACAAGGCGTCTGAAGCTTTCTTT

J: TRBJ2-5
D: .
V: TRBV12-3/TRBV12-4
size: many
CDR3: CASSQNRVWETQYF
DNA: TGTGCCAGCAGTCAAAACAGGGTTTGGGAGACCCAGTACTTC

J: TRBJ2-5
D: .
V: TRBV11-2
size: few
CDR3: CASSLEGRSQETQYF
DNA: TGTGCCAGCAGCTTAGAAGGCAGGAGCCAAGAGACCCAGTACTTC

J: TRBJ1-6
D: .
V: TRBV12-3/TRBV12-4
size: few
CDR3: CASSLRRRSSPLHF
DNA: TGTGCCAGCAGTTTAAGACGTAGGAGTTCACCCCTCCACTTT

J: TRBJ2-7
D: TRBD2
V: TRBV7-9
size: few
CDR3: CASSPAGGPDYEQYF
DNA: TGTGCCAGCAGCCCAGCGGGAGGGCCCGACTACGAGCAGTACTTC

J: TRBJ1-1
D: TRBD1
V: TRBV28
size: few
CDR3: CASSWTGWAFF
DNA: TGTGCCAGCAGTTGGACAGGGTGGGCTTTCTTT

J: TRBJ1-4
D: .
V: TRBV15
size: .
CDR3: CATSRAPDQRNEKLFF
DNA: TGTGCCACCAGCAGAGCACCGGACCAAAGAAATGAAAAACTGTTTTTT

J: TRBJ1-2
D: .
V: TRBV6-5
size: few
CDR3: CASSYFANPRYGYTF
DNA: TGTGCCAGCAGTTATTTCGCGAACCCACGATATGGCTACACCTTC

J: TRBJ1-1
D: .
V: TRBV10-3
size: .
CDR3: CAISEGGPERENEAFF
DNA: TGTGCCATCAGTGAGGGTGGCCCAGAGAGAGAAAATGAAGCTTTCTTT

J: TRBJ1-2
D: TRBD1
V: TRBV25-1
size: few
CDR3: CASSRAGGLSGYGYTF
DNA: TGTGCCAGCAGTAGGGCAGGGGGCCTCTCGGGGTATGGCTACACCTTC

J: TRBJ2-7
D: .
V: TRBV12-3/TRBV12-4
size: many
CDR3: CASSTGTQYEQYF
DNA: TGTGCCAGCAGTACCGGGACACAGTACGAGCAGTACTTC

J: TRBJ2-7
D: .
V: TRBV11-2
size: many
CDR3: CASSLVGGRTYEQYF
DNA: TGTGCCAGCAGCTTAGTGGGGGGCAGGACCTACGAGCAGTACTTC

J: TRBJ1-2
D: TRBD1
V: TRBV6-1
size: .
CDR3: CASTMGQTNYGYTF
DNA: TGTGCCAGCACCATGGGACAGACTAACTATGGCTACACCTTC

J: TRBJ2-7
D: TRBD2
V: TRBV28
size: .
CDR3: CASSPSGRRNEQYF
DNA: TGTGCCAGCAGCCCTAGCGGGAGGCGGAACGAGCAGTACTTC

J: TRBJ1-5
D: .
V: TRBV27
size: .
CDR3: CASSANRGGVGNQPQHF
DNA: TGTGCCAGCAGTGCCAACCGGGGGGGGGTAGGCAATCAGCCCCAGCATTTT

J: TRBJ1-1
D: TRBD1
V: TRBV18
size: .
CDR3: CASSRLGTGVNTEAFF
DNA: TGTGCCAGCTCACGGCTGGGGACAGGGGTGAACACTGAAGCTTTCTTT

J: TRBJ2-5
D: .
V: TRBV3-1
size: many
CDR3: CASSQRGETQYF
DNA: TGTGCCAGCAGCCAAAGGGGTGAGACCCAGTACTTC

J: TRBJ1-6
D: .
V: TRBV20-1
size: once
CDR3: CSASPGVAVNSPLHF
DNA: TGCAGTGCTAGCCCCGGGGTGGCTGTGAATTCACCCCTCCACTTT

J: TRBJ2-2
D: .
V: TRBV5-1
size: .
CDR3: CASGQAGNTGELFF
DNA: TGCGCCAGCGGGCAGGCAGGGAACACCGGGGAGCTGTTTTTT

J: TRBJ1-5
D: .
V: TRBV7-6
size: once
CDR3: CANPPGDQPQHF
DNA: TGTGCCAACCCCCCAGGAGATCAACCCCAGCATTTT

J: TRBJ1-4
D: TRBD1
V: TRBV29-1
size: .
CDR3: CSARDRGLGTNEKLFF
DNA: TGCAGCGCCAGGGACAGGGGGCTTGGGACTAATGAAAAACTGTTTTTT

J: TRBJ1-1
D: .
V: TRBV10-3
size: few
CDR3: CAISEVRIHEAFF
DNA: TGTGCCATCAGTGAGGTCAGGATCCATGAAGCTTTCTTT

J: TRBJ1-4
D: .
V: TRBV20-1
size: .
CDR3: CSAQSGKEKLFF
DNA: TGCAGTGCCCAGTCGGGGAAAGAAAAACTGTTTTTT

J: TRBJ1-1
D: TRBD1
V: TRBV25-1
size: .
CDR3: CASSERQGVNTEAFF
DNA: TGTGCCAGCAGTGAGAGGCAGGGGGTGAACACTGAAGCTTTCTTT

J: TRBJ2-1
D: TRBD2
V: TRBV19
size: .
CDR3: CASRPRTSGDNEQFF
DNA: TGTGCCAGTAGGCCCCGGACTAGCGGTGACAATGAGCAGTTCTTC

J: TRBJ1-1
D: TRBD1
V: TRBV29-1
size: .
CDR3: CSVGGVGTGGGYTEAFF
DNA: TGCAGCGTTGGGGGAGTGGGGACAGGGGGCGGGTACACTGAAGCTTTCTTT

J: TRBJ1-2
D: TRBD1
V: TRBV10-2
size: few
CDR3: CASSGKGQGTNYGYTF
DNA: TGCGCCAGCAGTGGGAAGGGACAGGGAACTAACTATGGCTACACCTTC